Presented here are 14 T cell receptor beta chains from one specimen sequenced in a study of T cell responses to AZD1222 COVID-19 vaccine (dated by TCRdb to the early 2020s). The sample's time point label is to be understood as: about 28 days (+/-7) after the second vaccine dose. The library relied on the immunoSEQ multiplex PCR assay. TCRdb limited this immuneACCESS table to in-frame rearrangements with V and J called. A share of clones is missing; checked studies link under half to unresolved V genes, and the rest is unexplained. For this sample there are fewer than 85,000 clones; around 86% appear just once. Of the sample, about 17% is held by the ten largest clones. The sequencing here drew on peripheral blood, taken 28 days after the second AZD1222 dose. The source is an adult who received the AZD1222 COVID-19 vaccine.

This rearrangement joins TRBV6-2 or TRBV6-3 to TRBJ2-7; D is uncertain. Trimming removed 6 bases at V and 6 bases at J, with 18 bases between. This CDR3 region has 14 residues. In germline, CDR1 is MNHEY, CDR2 SVGEGT. The CDR3 DNA sequence: TGTGCCAGCAGCTCCCATAGTGCTCTACTCGAGCAGTACTTC. Protein: CASSSHSALLEQYF.

The J gene is TRBJ2-7, the V gene TRBV28; D is undetermined. The germline CDR1 and CDR2 sequences are MDHEN and SYDVKM. With 7 bases removed from V and 0 bases from J, the gap between germline ends came to 10 bases. The CDR3 is 13 amino acids. CDR3 DNA: TGTGCCAGCACCCCGTGGAGCTCCTACGAGCAGTACTTC. Amino acids: CASTPWSSYEQYF.

This chain connects TRBV5-6 to TRBJ2-6, with TRBD1 matching over 7 bases. Germline V gene data show CDR1 as SGHDT and CDR2 as YYEEEE. This CDR3 is 17 amino acids long. V was clipped by 6 bases and J by 0 bases; unmatched bases: 9. The CDR3 is CASNLRQGFSGANVLTF. In nucleotides, the CDR3 is TGTGCCAGCAATTTGCGACAGGGTTTCTCTGGGGCCAACGTCCTGACTTTC.

V is TRBV11-2 and J is TRBJ2-1, with D maybe TRBD2 (5 bases). The CDR3 is 14 residues long. Between the trimmed V and J ends, which lost 4 bases and 4 bases, there was a span of 11 bases. CDR1 is SGHAT, CDR2 FQNNGV, per germline. CDR3 in DNA: TGTGCCAGCAGCTCCCAGGACTTTTACAATGAGCAGTTCTTC. Encoded protein: CASSSQDFYNEQFF.

V gene TRBV9 combines with J gene TRBJ2-3; D unclear. Trimming stripped 0 bases from V and 1 base from J, with 3 bases between. This CDR3 is 13 amino acids long. CDR1 and CDR2 (germline): SGDLS, YYNGEE. The CDR3 bases are TGTGCCAGCAGCGTAGGAGGCACAGATACGCAGTATTTT. Residues: CASSVGGTDTQYF.

The genes are TRBV19 and TRBJ2-1, with 7 bases that match TRBD2. Per the germline V gene, CDR1 is LNHDA and CDR2 is SQIVND (reference sequence). The CDR3 extends over 13 amino acids. J lost 13 bases, V lost 6 bases, and 12 bases had no gene match. The CDR3: CASRDGGITTQFF. The CDR3 nucleotides read TGTGCCAGTAGGGACGGGGGGATAACAACCCAGTTCTTC.

As concerns this clone: Here the CDR3 omits its conserved ending phenylalanine or tryptophan, so a read error is the likely source. Because the CDR3's place on the DNA is in doubt, the DNA is left out and the CDR3 is given as listed by TCRdb. The chain is built from TRBV6-5 and TRBJ1-1. The CDR3 extends over 13 residues, inclusive of both ends. Germline CDR1 is MNHEY and CDR2 is SVGAGI. The CDR3 region is CASSQRVGTSYKM.

The chain links TRBV5-4 to TRBJ2-5, with 11 nucleotides matching TRBD2. V dropped 4 bases and J dropped 5; count of bases not matched to a gene: 7. Looked up from germline, CDR1 is SGHNT and CDR2 is YYREEE (reference sequence). The CDR3 loop spans 15 amino acids. The CDR3 nucleotides are TGTGCCAGCAGCGCTCTAGCGGGGGGAGGGGAGACCCAGTACTTC. It encodes CASSALAGGGETQYF.

The table lists this clone with a count of one. J is TRBJ2-1 and V is TRBV6-2 or TRBV6-3, with TRBD2 matching 12 bases. Germline CDR1 MNHEY, CDR2 SVGEGT. J lost 2 bases, V lost 4 bases, and 0 bases had no gene match. The CDR3 is 15 residues long. As DNA, the CDR3 is TGTGCCAGCAGTTGGACTAGCGGGGCCTACAATGAGCAGTTCTTC. It is translated as CASSWTSGAYNEQFF.

This clone appeared a single time. J is TRBJ1-1 and V is TRBV6-5; 8 nucleotides line up with TRBD1. There are 15 residues in the CDR3. Germline lookup yields CDR1 MNHEY and CDR2 SVGAGI. The junction had 5 bases not matched to a gene; V was cut back by 4 bases and J by 1 base. CDR3 DNA: TGTGCCAGCAGTTTCGGACAGGGTAGGAACACTGAAGCTTTCTTT. This translates into CASSFGQGRNTEAFF.

The V call is TRBV7-2, the J call TRBJ2-1, with D hard to call. The germline V gene encodes CDR1 SGHTA and CDR2 FQGNSA. The CDR3 runs to 12 residues. V gave up 5 bases and J gave up 12 bases, with 14 bases separating them. CDR3 region: CASSPNGLGQFF. CDR3 DNA sequence: TGTGCCAGCAGCCCTAATGGGTTAGGGCAGTTCTTC.

The chain links TRBV6-2 or TRBV6-3 to TRBJ2-5; D unresolved. Between the trimmed V and J ends, which lost 4 bases and 3 bases, there was a span of 12 bases. Germline CDR1 and CDR2: MNHEY and SVGEGT. The CDR3 length is 14 residues. This CDR3 reads CASSSPVTKETQYF. DNA of the CDR3: TGTGCCAGCAGTTCCCCGGTGACCAAAGAGACCCAGTACTTC.

The J gene is TRBJ1-5, the V gene TRBV6-2 or TRBV6-3; possibly TRBD1 for D (5 bases). The germline V gene encodes CDR1 MNHEY and CDR2 SVGEGT. The CDR3 spans 15 residues. V lost 6 bases, J lost 3 bases, and 15 bases lay in between. The CDR3 is CASSSDRTFNQPQHF. The CDR3 coding sequence is TGTGCCAGCAGCTCCGACAGAACATTCAATCAGCCCCAGCATTTT.

The rearrangement links TRBV28 to TRBJ1-1; 7 bases match TRBD1. Germline-derived CDR1 and CDR2 are MDHEN and SYDVKM. The ends lost 2 bases at V and 7 bases at J; junction bases unmatched: 4. The CDR3 has 13 amino acids. The CDR3 loop is CASSLGQAFEAFF. The CDR3 nucleotides read TGTGCCAGCAGTTTAGGACAGGCTTTTGAAGCTTTCTTT.